Shown below are 5 T cell receptor beta chains from a single sample sequenced in a study of CD8 T cells in Susac syndrome. Reverse transcription of roughly 0.5 to 1 ug RNA used random hexamers. Via MiXCR, TCRdb re-called the immunoSEQ multiplex PCR reads, giving one row per CDR3 protein. The repertoire holds 200,000 or so distinct CDR3 sequences, with approximately 96% as singletons. Sequenced sample: CD4+ T cells from PBMCs. The receptors here all came from a human donor with multiple sclerosis.

This clonotype showed up just once. V gene TRBV24-1 combines with J gene TRBJ1-1, with D possibly TRBD1 on 6 matching bases. The CDR3 runs 12 residues. Germline V gives CDR1 KGHDR, CDR2 SFDVKD. V lost 11 bases, J lost 0 bases, and 9 bases lay in between. CDR3 sequence reads: CAKQGLNTEAFF. In DNA, the CDR3 is TGTGCCAAACAGGGTTTGAACACTGAAGCTTTCTTT.

The rearrangement uses TRBV29-1 and TRBJ1-1, with a tentative D call TRBD1 (6 bases). With 4 bases removed from V and 5 bases from J, the gap between germline ends came to 17 bases. The CDR3 has 14 amino acids. Germline CDR1 SQVTM, CDR2 ANQGSEA. CDR3 amino acids: CSVVGGLGATEAFF. The DNA for the CDR3 is TGCAGCGTTGTGGGGGGACTGGGGGCGACTGAAGCTTTCTTT.

J is TRBJ1-1 and V is TRBV20-1; 10 bases agree with TRBD1. The CDR3 spans 14 residues. Germline-derived CDR1 and CDR2 are DFQATT and SNEGSKA (reference sequence). The V segment lost 6 bases and the J segment 1 base; nucleotides outside the gene matches: 5. The CDR3 here is CSAGTGVGNTEAFF. The CDR3 DNA follows: TGCAGTGCCGGGACAGGGGTCGGGAACACTGAAGCTTTCTTT.

The V call is TRBV5-1, the J call TRBJ2-2; D is uncertain. Trimming shortened V by 2 bases and J by 0 bases, and 11 bases separated the two germline ends. CDR3 length: 16 amino acids. In germline, CDR1 is SGHRS, CDR2 YFSETQ. As DNA, the CDR3 is TGCGCCAGCAGCTTATCCAGTCGTCCGAACACCGGGGAGCTGTTTTTT. Amino acids: CASSLSSRPNTGELFF.

The chain has TRBV3-1 and TRBJ2-2; the match to TRBD1 covers 8 bases. The CDR3 runs to 15 residues. The trim removed 4 bases at V and 5 bases at J, leaving 6 bases unmatched. Germline CDR1 LGHDT, CDR2 YNNKEL (reference sequence). The CDR3 is CASSRPTGGTGELFF. The DNA of the CDR3 is TGTGCCAGCAGCCGCCCAACAGGGGGTACCGGGGAGCTGTTTTTT.